The text below deals with one T cell receptor beta chain. This specimen comes from a study of shared T cell receptors in the human thymus. Germline V gives CDR1 SEHNR, CDR2 FQNEAQ (reference sequence). V lost 5 bases to trimming and J lost 7 bases, with 24 bases between them. The CDR3 consists of 16 residues. TCRdb keeps only in-frame clones here, not all; method: immunoSEQ multiplex PCR. Among roughly 410,000 clones listed, around 95% were seen once. The sample comprised thymocytes. This chain joins TRBV7-9 and TRBJ2-7, with D unresolved. This receptor was obtained from a human donor. The CDR3 nucleotides read TGTGCCAGCAGCCACCCTGCTTGGGCCCCTTCGGGTGAGCAGTACTTC. Translating gives CASSHPAWAPSGEQYF.